One sample yielded the 19 T cell receptor beta chains listed below, sequenced in a study of T cell responses to AZD1222 COVID-19 vaccine. Assay: immunoSEQ multiplex PCR; the TCRdb copy retains only in-frame clones and omits some. This table has 95,000 to 150,000 clones, 65% to 90% appearing once. Sequenced here: peripheral blood, sampled on day 0 of AZD1222 vaccination. The receptors stem from an adult in good health.

V is TRBV5-1 and J is TRBJ1-1, with a possible D match to TRBD1 (5 bases). The V end lost 4 bases, the J end lost 0 bases, and 10 bases lay between the germline ends. The CDR3 runs 14 residues. CDR1 is SGHRS, CDR2 YFSETQ, per germline. The CDR3 DNA is TGCGCCAGCAGCCTTAGACAGATGAACACTGAAGCTTTCTTT. Translating gives CASSLRQMNTEAFF.

The J gene is TRBJ1-2, the V gene TRBV30, with D uncertain. V shed 5 bases and J shed 6 bases, with 10 bases lying between them. The CDR3 is made up of 11 amino acids. The V gene's germline CDR1 is GTSNPN and CDR2 SVGIG (reference sequence). CDR3 sequence reads: CAWLSQDGYTF. CDR3 sequence (DNA): TGTGCCTGGCTCTCCCAGGATGGCTACACCTTC.

This clone showed up just once. The rearrangement links TRBV7-2 to TRBJ2-3; a weak D match, TRBD2 (7 bases). Germline values: CDR1 SGHTA, CDR2 FQGNSA. The CDR3 is 16 residues long. V was cut by 1 base and J by 14 bases, with 25 bases left in between. CDR3 coding DNA: TGTGCCAGCAGCTTAGGTCAGGGGACTACGGGACTCGAGGGGTATTTT. Translated, it gives CASSLGQGTTGLEGYF.

The rearrangement links TRBV3-1 (or the pseudogene TRBV3-2) to TRBJ1-5; D call uncertain. The V gene lost 2 bases and the J gene lost 4 bases, with 9 bases spanning the gap. CDR1 and CDR2 (germline): LGHDT, YNNKEL (reference sequence). The CDR3 totals 14 residues. The CDR3 is CASSQHTANQPQHF. The CDR3 region has the DNA TGTGCCAGCAGCCAACATACAGCGAATCAGCCCCAGCATTTT.

The rearrangement uses TRBV19 and TRBJ2-1, with unresolved D. Germline V lookup: CDR1 LNHDA, CDR2 SQIVND (reference sequence). The CDR3 consists of 13 residues. V was shortened by 7 bases and J by 3 bases, with 10 bases between the two germline ends. The CDR3 coding sequence is TGTGCCAGTACCACATACGGCTACAATGAGCAGTTCTTC. Protein: CASTTYGYNEQFF. Using reference TRBV19 and TRBJ2-1 for the parts outside the CDR3, the full variable domain is DGGITQSPKYLFRKEGQNVTLSCEQNLNHDAMYWYRQDPGQGLRLIYYSQIVNDFQKGDIAEGYSVSREKKESFPLTVTSAQKNPTAFYLCASTTYGYNEQFFGPGTRLTVL.

The chain employs TRBV30 and TRBJ1-3, with 7 bases matching TRBD1. The V gene's germline CDR1 is GTSNPN and CDR2 SVGIG (reference sequence). The trim removed 2 bases at V and 0 bases at J, leaving 4 bases unmatched. This CDR3 is 15 amino acids long. The CDR3 DNA reads TGTGCCTGGAGTCCGGGACAGCTCTCTGGAAACACCATATATTTT. This translates into CAWSPGQLSGNTIYF.

The V call is TRBV7-9, the J call TRBJ2-2; D possibly corresponds to TRBD1 (5 bases). V lost 3 bases, J lost 0 bases, and 11 bases lay in between. Germline CDR1 reads SEHNR; CDR2 reads FQNEAQ (reference sequence). CDR3 length: 16 residues. The CDR3 sequence is CASSLSRTSNTGELFF. For the CDR3, the DNA is TGTGCCAGCAGCTTGAGTCGGACATCGAACACCGGGGAGCTGTTTTTT.

The chain employs TRBV5-8 and TRBJ2-6; 8 bases match TRBD1. The CDR3 has 17 amino acids. Germline loops: CDR1 SGHTS, CDR2 YDEGEE. The V segment lost 4 bases and the J segment 0 bases; nucleotides outside the gene matches: 6. CDR3: CASSTTGAISGANVLTF. In nucleotides, the CDR3 is TGTGCCAGCAGCACGACAGGGGCGATCTCTGGGGCCAACGTCCTGACTTTC.

The V call is TRBV19, the J call TRBJ2-7, with 7 bases that match TRBD2. Germline trimming cut 3 bases from V and 1 base from J; bases unmatched to any gene: 9. CDR1 LNHDA and CDR2 SQIVND come from the germline V gene (reference sequence). The CDR3 totals 16 residues. As DNA, the CDR3 is TGTGCCAGTAGTATCCTGGGCGGGGAGGGATCCTACGAGCAGTACTTC. Translating it yields CASSILGGEGSYEQYF.

This rearrangement joins TRBV28 to TRBJ2-2; D is unresolved. The CDR3 extends over 14 amino acids. CDR1 is MDHEN, CDR2 SYDVKM, per germline. The V end lost 6 bases, the J end lost 0 bases, and 8 bases lay between the germline ends. In DNA form, the CDR3 reads TGTGCCAGCAGGCCCACAGCGAACACCGGGGAGCTGTTTTTT. It is translated as CASRPTANTGELFF.

The J gene is TRBJ2-2, the V gene TRBV3-1 (or the pseudogene TRBV3-2), with TRBD2 matching 7 bases. Germline-derived CDR1 and CDR2 are LGHDT and YNNKEL (reference sequence). V was clipped by 4 bases and J by 7 bases; unmatched bases: 3. This CDR3 spans 13 amino acids. CDR3 in DNA: TGTGCCAGCAGCCTACGGGGGGACGGGGAGCTGTTTTTT. Translation: CASSLRGDGELFF.

This clone has only a few counts. The chain has TRBV5-1 and TRBJ2-2; a weak D match, TRBD1 (6 bases). Between the trimmed V and J ends, which lost 0 bases and 5 bases, there was a span of 14 bases. CDR1 is SGHRS and CDR2 is YFSETQ in the germline V gene. CDR3 length equals 16 residues. CDR3: CASSLEVGARTGELFF. CDR3 nucleotides: TGCGCCAGCAGCTTGGAGGTGGGGGCGAGGACCGGGGAGCTGTTTTTT.

CDR3 amino acids: CASSLTGQGGYNEQFF. CDR3 sequence (DNA): TGTGCCAGCAGTTTAACGGGACAGGGGGGCTACAATGAGCAGTTCTTC. The chain combines TRBV28 with TRBJ2-1, with 11 bases matching TRBD1. This CDR3 spans 16 amino acids. Unmatched junction bases numbered 3, after V lost 2 bases and J lost 3 bases. Germline assignment: CDR1 MDHEN and CDR2 SYDVKM.

This clone was seen just once. CDR3: CASSPNPPGELGNQPQHF. As DNA, the CDR3 is TGTGCCAGCTCACCGAACCCCCCGGGAGAGTTGGGCAATCAGCCCCAGCATTTT. The chain uses TRBV18 and TRBJ1-5, with unresolved D. V was shortened by 3 bases and J by 2 bases, with 20 bases between the two germline ends. CDR1 is KGHSH, CDR2 LQKENI, per germline. CDR3 length: 18 amino acids.

The chain combines TRBV27 with TRBJ2-7; 8 bases fit TRBD1. This CDR3 is built from 15 residues. The V gene end was trimmed by 6 bases and the J gene end by 3 bases; junction bases not matched to a gene: 10. Germline CDR1 is MNHEY and CDR2 is SMNVEV (reference sequence). The CDR3 sequence: CASRNPQGTGYEQYF. CDR3 coding DNA: TGTGCCAGCAGGAACCCACAGGGGACAGGCTACGAGCAGTACTTC.

The J gene is TRBJ2-1, the V gene TRBV12-3 or TRBV12-4, with D tentatively TRBD2 (5 bases). This CDR3 contains 13 residues. V was pared by 2 bases and J by 10 bases, with 12 bases between. The CDR3 loop is CASSLLGSREQFF. CDR3 nucleotides: TGTGCCAGCAGTTTATTAGGGAGCAGAGAGCAGTTCTTC.

This clone has only one observation. This chain links TRBV14 with TRBJ1-6; D not certain. The germline V and J ends were trimmed by 4 bases and 8 bases, with 9 bases remaining between them. In germline, CDR1 is SGHDN, CDR2 FVKESK. This CDR3 spans 13 amino acids. The CDR3 nucleotides read TGTGCCAGCAGCCTAACCGACGATTCACCCCTCCACTTT. Its translation is CASSLTDDSPLHF.

The rearrangement joins TRBV7-2 to TRBJ2-1; D possibly corresponds to TRBD1 (5 bases). The V gene lost 1 base and the J gene lost 7 bases, with 11 bases spanning the gap. Germline CDR1 SGHTA, CDR2 FQGNSA. This CDR3 contains 14 residues. The CDR3: CASSLVDPGNEQFF. Written as DNA, the CDR3 is TGTGCCAGCAGCTTAGTCGACCCAGGGAATGAGCAGTTCTTC. Variable domain in full (rest from reference TRBV7-2 and TRBJ2-1): GAGVSQSPSNKVTEKGKDVELRCDPISGHTALYWYRQSLGQGLEFLIYFQGNSAPDKSGLPSDRFSAERTGGSVSTLTIQRTQQEDSAVYLCASSLVDPGNEQFFGPGTRLTVL.

This clone appeared once. V gene TRBV10-1 combines with J gene TRBJ1-6; the D is unclear. Looked up from germline, CDR1 is WNHNN and CDR2 is SYGVQD (reference sequence). The CDR3 sequence is 12 residues long. The ends were cut back, 8 bases at V and 8 bases at J, with 10 bases in the middle. The CDR3 DNA reads TGCGCCAGCGGGAGTGGCGATTCACCCCTCCACTTT. The encoded protein is CASGSGDSPLHF.